Presented here are 12 T cell receptor beta chains from one specimen sequenced in a study of blood T cell repertoires in COVID-19. Sequencing used immunoSEQ multiplex PCR; TCRdb keeps in-frame clones, though not all of them. The repertoire holds 150,000 to 200,000 clones, with 80% to 85% as singletons. The material sequenced was peripheral blood. All receptors come from a woman in her seventies with COVID-19, enrolled during active disease.

The genes are TRBV5-1 and TRBJ1-2; D gene uncertain. Between the trimmed V and J ends, which lost 3 bases and 0 bases, there was a span of 6 bases. Germline V gene sequence: CDR1 SGHRS, CDR2 YFSETQ. This CDR3 contains 13 residues. The CDR3 nucleotides are TGCGCCAGCAGCTATCAGACTAACTATGGCTACACCTTC. As protein: CASSYQTNYGYTF.

The chain carries TRBV30 and TRBJ2-1; 8 bases fit TRBD2. Germline lookup yields CDR1 GTSNPN and CDR2 SVGIG (reference sequence). The CDR3 spans 17 residues. Unmatched junction bases numbered 11, after V lost 0 bases and J lost 4 bases. Here the CDR3 reads CAWSVRSGTRGYNEQFF. The CDR3 DNA follows: TGTGCCTGGAGTGTACGAAGTGGGACTAGAGGTTACAATGAGCAGTTCTTC.

This sequence joins TRBV7-3 and TRBJ2-1, with TRBD1 as a possible D gene (6 bases). Trimming pared 4 bases from V and 3 bases from J, leaving 16 bases between. CDR3 size: 16 residues. Germline lookup yields CDR1 SGHTA and CDR2 FQGTGA. The CDR3 here is CASSSRTGPRYNEQFF. The DNA of the CDR3 is TGTGCCAGCAGCTCACGAACAGGGCCGCGCTACAATGAGCAGTTCTTC.

The rearrangement joins TRBV24-1 to TRBJ1-3; D not resolved. Germline V gene data show CDR1 as KGHDR and CDR2 as SFDVKD. The CDR3 consists of 14 residues. Trimming took 2 bases from V and 0 from J, leaving 4 bases between them. The CDR3, as DNA: TGTGCCACCAGTGATTCCAGCTCTGGAAACACCATATATTTT. Protein sequence: CATSDSSSGNTIYF.

The chain combines TRBV6-5 with TRBJ1-1, with a possible D match to TRBD1 (5 bases). This CDR3 is built from 11 residues. V lost 6 bases and J lost 7, with 9 bases in between. Looked up from germline, CDR1 is MNHEY and CDR2 is SVGAGI. This chain's CDR3 is CASRRGLEAFF. Written as DNA, the CDR3 is TGTGCCAGCAGAAGGGGTCTTGAAGCTTTCTTT.

Comments on this clone: The same CDR3 can be traced to other DNA sequences in this sample. The chain recombines TRBV6-5 with TRBJ1-2; the match to TRBD1 covers 7 bases. CDR1 and CDR2 from the germline V gene are MNHEY and SVGAGI. The CDR3 is 14 residues long. The J segment lost 4 bases and the V segment lost 2 bases, leaving 4 bases of the junction unmatched. The CDR3 DNA sequence: TGTGCCAGCAGTTACAGGGGACAGCCCTATGGCTACACCTTC. It is translated as CASSYRGQPYGYTF.

This rearrangement joins TRBV16 to TRBJ2-3; possible D gene TRBD2, 6 bases. The V gene's germline CDR1 is KGHSY and CDR2 FQNENV. The CDR3 sequence is 13 residues long. V gave up 6 bases and J gave up 6 bases, with 13 bases separating them. The chain's CDR3 is CASSPSARDTQYF. CDR3 sequence (DNA): TGTGCCAGCAGTCCTAGCGCGCGGGATACGCAGTATTTT.

The rearrangement links TRBV7-2 to TRBJ2-5; tentative D call: TRBD2 (6 bases). Germline CDR1 SGHTA, CDR2 FQGNSA. The CDR3 covers 15 residues. Trimming removed 1 base at V and 4 bases at J, with 13 bases between. CDR3 in amino acids: CASSLVGGTAETQYF. The CDR3 DNA reads as TGTGCCAGCAGCTTAGTTGGCGGGACGGCAGAGACCCAGTACTTC.

This chain connects TRBV21-1 to TRBJ2-1; TRBD1 is taken as the D call from the table, unchecked against the DNA. TRBV21-1 represents a pseudogene. CDR3 length: 15 amino acids. CDR3 sequence reads: CASSNRDRPWNEQFF. The CDR3 DNA sequence: TGTGCCAGCAGCAACCGGGACAGGCCTTGGAATGAGCAGTTCTTC.

The chain combines TRBV12-3 or TRBV12-4 with TRBJ2-1; D is ambiguous. V shed 7 bases and J shed 7 bases, with 8 bases lying between them. This CDR3 region has 11 residues. CDR3 coding DNA: TGTGCCAGCACCCCGGGTAATGAGCAGTTCTTC. This sequence encodes CASTPGNEQFF.

The rearrangement links TRBV6-5 to TRBJ1-1; D is uncertain. CDR3 size: 11 residues. The germline V gene has CDR1 MNHEY and CDR2 SVGAGI. The V end lost 7 bases, the J end lost 3 bases, and 6 bases lay between the germline ends. CDR3 residues: CASTSYTEAFF. The CDR3 bases are TGTGCCAGCACGAGTTACACTGAAGCTTTCTTT.

This clone occurred once. The chain links TRBV7-3 to TRBJ2-1; D not resolved. With 5 bases removed from V and 8 bases from J, the gap between germline ends came to 16 bases. Germline V gene sequence: CDR1 SGHTA, CDR2 FQGTGA. This CDR3 region has 14 residues. CDR3 sequence: CASSPYPFRDEQFF. CDR3 coding DNA: TGTGCCAGCAGCCCTTATCCGTTTCGGGATGAGCAGTTCTTC.